Below, 6 T cell receptor beta chains from the same sample are listed, as sequenced in a study of monozygotic twins with inflammatory bowel disease. TCRdb re-called the 5' RACE reads; every CDR3 protein appears as one record, without DNA. The sample's table shows about 170,000 distinct CDR3 sequences. Sequencing input: blood. The receptors shown here come from a human donor with ulcerative colitis or Crohn's disease, or a healthy co-twin of an affected twin (not recorded which).

The chain combines TRBV7-2 with TRBJ2-7; the D gene TCRdb calls, TRBD2, cannot be checked with no DNA. Looked up from germline, CDR1 is SGHTA and CDR2 is FQGNSA. The CDR3 sequence is 15 residues long. CDR3 sequence: CASSLTSGLSHEQYF.

This rearrangement joins TRBV7-2 to TRBJ2-2; no DNA is available, so the TRBD1 call from TCRdb remains unchecked. This CDR3 contains 15 residues. Per germline, CDR1 SGHTA and CDR2 FQGNSA. The CDR3 region is CASSASGSPTGELFF. Full variable domain (remainder filled in from reference TRBV7-2 and TRBJ2-2): GAGVSQSPSNKVTEKGKDVELRCDPISGHTALYWYRQSLGQGLEFLIYFQGNSAPDKSGLPSDRFSAERTGGSVSTLTIQRTQQEDSAVYLCASSASGSPTGELFFGEGSRLTVL.

The rearrangement links TRBV4-1 to TRBJ2-1. The CDR3 covers 14 residues. The germline gives CDR1 MGHRA, CDR2 YSYEKL. The CDR3 region is CASSQDPGGNEQFF.

The chain joins TRBV29-1 to TRBJ2-7; lacking DNA, the TRBD2 call made by TCRdb goes unchecked. Germline loops: CDR1 SQVTM, CDR2 ANQGSEA. This CDR3 contains 13 residues. CDR3 residues: CSVGPSGSYEQYF.

V and J are TRBV9 and TRBJ1-5; the TRBD1 assignment by TCRdb is unverifiable without DNA. This CDR3 spans 15 amino acids. Germline V gene lookup returns CDR1 SGDLS and CDR2 YYNGEE. The CDR3 spells CASSADRGFNQPQHF.

This chain uses TRBV24-1 with TRBJ2-3; as DNA is missing, the TRBD1 call by TCRdb cannot be tested. Germline CDR1 KGHDR, CDR2 SFDVKD. The CDR3 contains 15 residues. CDR3 sequence reads: CATSDFRGSTDTQYF.